This T cell receptor (beta chain) was recorded in a study of T-cell reconstitution after alpha-beta-depleted transplantation in children. Unique molecular identifiers were built into the TCRbeta library. TCRdb fed the PCR reads into MiXCR, producing one record per CDR3 protein. The sample lists around 200,000 distinct CDR3 sequences, approximately 8% occurring once. V shed 6 bases and J shed 7 bases, with 10 bases lying between them. The CDR3 consists of 13 residues. CDR1 is MNHEY, CDR2 SVGEGT, per germline. This clonotype was recorded many times. Its specificity is unknown. Study-wide points: It was surviving recipient T cells and thymic progenitors that gave some patients high TCRbeta diversity at day 60. There were reportedly several hundred expanded graft clones from which alpha-beta T cells came about two months after transplant.

The gene calls are TRBV6-2 or TRBV6-3 and TRBJ1-6; perhaps TRBD1 as D (5 bases). The sequence came from a male patient aged 2-15 years who had a stem cell transplant for acute myeloid leukemia, so the T cells may come from the graft donor. The material was PBMCs, mostly from graft donor cells, obtained 360 days after TCRalphabeta/CD19-depleted stem cell transplant. CDR3 loop: CASSNRLNSPLHF. The CDR3, as DNA: TGTGCCAGCAGCAACAGGCTCAATTCACCCCTCCACTTT.